This is a list of T cell receptor beta chains from one sample in a study of blood T cell repertoires in COVID-19. Only in-frame clones appear in the TCRdb table, and some are missing; sequencing was by immunoSEQ multiplex PCR. This sample carries 200,000 to 250,000 clones, around 82% of them seen once, and the ten largest clones take about 7.2%. The sample consisted of peripheral blood. The receptors here all came from a woman in her seventies with acute or convalescent COVID-19. The conserved cysteine and the conserved F or W are not part of the CDR3 here. D genes are given only for firm matches.

TRBD1	TRBV6-5	ASRNRGANIQY
TRBD1	TRBV11-1	ASSQGARRTGELF
TRBD1	TRBV4-3	ASSQEVGQGNSPLH
TRBD2	TRBV4-1	ASERVAGGFNEQF
NA	TRBV27	ASSFTASNQPQH
NA	TRBV5-4	ASSSQKPGGTGELF
NA	TRBV4-1	ASSQDHFWGPYEQY
NA	TRBV14	ASSQERGYTEAF
NA	TRBV25-1	ASSLGGTHSPLH
NA	TRBV29-1	SAKGEQGITDTQY
TRBD2	TRBV24-1	ATRGAGETQY
NA	TRBV5-1	ASSVAQVRDGYT
NA	TRBV19	ASSTDRFTDTQY
NA	TRBV4-1	ASSQPVAPNTEAF
TRBD1	TRBV7-9	ASSLGQGGQPQH
TRBD1	TRBV27	ASSTRTGVYEQY
TRBD2	TRBV6-5	ASSYGAGVETQY
TRBD1	TRBV19	ASSIRTGGRYGYT
NA	TRBV11-2	ASSSRRELSEQF
NA	TRBV5-5	ASSLAGGLSNEKLF
NA	TRBV5-1	ASSLDPSLGREETQY
TRBD1	TRBV19	ASSIPGQGADTQY
TRBD2	TRBV2	ASSAAGLAGEKF
NA	TRBV10-1	ASSEDGSSPLH
TRBD2	TRBV19	ASSSGLADRQETQY
NA	TRBV4-3	ASSQVRPGNPYNSPLH
NA	TRBV2	ASSEDRIFTSNSPLH
NA	TRBV6-5	ASSPRRGSYEQY
TRBD1	TRBV24-1	ATSDSGQGVYEQY
NA	TRBV4-3	ASSQAGSAGPSTDTQY
TRBD1	TRBV29-1	SGATGGSGYT
NA	TRBV19	ASSGLQGYEQY
NA	TRBV6-1	ASSEVFTAYYGYT
NA	TRBV27	ASSRGRENIQY
NA	TRBV30	AWSGYGAPDYT
NA	TRBV18	ASSPGGDRGYT
TRBD1	TRBV27	ASSYLAGNRGRSEQF
NA	TRBV10-2	ASSGATRMGETQY
TRBD1	TRBV2	ASGSGQGAKEQY
NA	TRBV6-2/TRBV6-3	ASSYSTTEQF